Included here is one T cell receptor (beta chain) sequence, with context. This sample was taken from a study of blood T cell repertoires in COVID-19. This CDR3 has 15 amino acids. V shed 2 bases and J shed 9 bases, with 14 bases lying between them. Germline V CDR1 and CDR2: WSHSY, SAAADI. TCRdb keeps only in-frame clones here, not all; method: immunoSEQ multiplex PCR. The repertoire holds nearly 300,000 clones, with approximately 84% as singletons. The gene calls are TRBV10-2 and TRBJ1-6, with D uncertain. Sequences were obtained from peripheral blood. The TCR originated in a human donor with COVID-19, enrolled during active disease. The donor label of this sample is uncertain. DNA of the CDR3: TGCGCCAGCAGTGAGGGGAGCGGCATAAGTTCACCCCTCCACTTT. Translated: CASSEGSGISSPLHF.